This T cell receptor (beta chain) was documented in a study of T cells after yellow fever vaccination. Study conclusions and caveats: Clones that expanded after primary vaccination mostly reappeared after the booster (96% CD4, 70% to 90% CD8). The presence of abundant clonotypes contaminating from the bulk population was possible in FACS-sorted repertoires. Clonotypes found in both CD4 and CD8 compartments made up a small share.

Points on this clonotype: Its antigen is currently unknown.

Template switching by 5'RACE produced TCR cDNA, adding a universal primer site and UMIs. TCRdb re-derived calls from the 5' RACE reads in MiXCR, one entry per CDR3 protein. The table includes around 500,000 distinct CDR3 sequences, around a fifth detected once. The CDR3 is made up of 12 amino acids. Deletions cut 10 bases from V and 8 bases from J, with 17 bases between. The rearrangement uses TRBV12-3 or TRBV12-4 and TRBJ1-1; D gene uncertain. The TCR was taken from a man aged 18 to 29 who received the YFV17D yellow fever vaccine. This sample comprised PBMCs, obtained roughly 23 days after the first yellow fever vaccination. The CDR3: CATGADVWEAFF. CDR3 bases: TGTGCCACCGGAGCGGACGTGTGGGAAGCTTTCTTT.